This T cell receptor (beta chain) stems from a study of blood T cell repertoires in COVID-19. Whole-study context: Sites across the United States, Italy and Spain contributed samples from acute and convalescent COVID-19. Sources were T cells, B-cell-depleted T cells, or PBMCs; the material itself was cDNA or gDNA.

In the original processing: From reference gene primer amplification, estimates of nucleated cell counts were derived. The protocol was immunoSEQ multiplex PCR, while the TCRdb copy is restricted to in-frame clones and leaves out a portion. V and J calls plus clone size are reproduced from that table; the DNA served to infer D and trimming. The data hold 70,000 to 95,000 clones, with roughly 88% observed a single time. Germline values: CDR1 MNHNS, CDR2 SASEGT. V gave up 3 bases and J gave up 11 bases, with 16 bases separating them. This CDR3 region has 13 residues. The table lists this clone with a few counts.

Sequences were obtained from peripheral blood. The gene calls are TRBV6-1 and TRBJ1-1, with D possibly being TRBD1 (6 bases). The clonotype comes from a human donor in a cohort sampled during active COVID-19. The CDR3 nucleotides read TGTGCCAGCAGTGAGATTACAGGGATCAATGCTTTCTTT. Protein sequence: CASSEITGINAFF.